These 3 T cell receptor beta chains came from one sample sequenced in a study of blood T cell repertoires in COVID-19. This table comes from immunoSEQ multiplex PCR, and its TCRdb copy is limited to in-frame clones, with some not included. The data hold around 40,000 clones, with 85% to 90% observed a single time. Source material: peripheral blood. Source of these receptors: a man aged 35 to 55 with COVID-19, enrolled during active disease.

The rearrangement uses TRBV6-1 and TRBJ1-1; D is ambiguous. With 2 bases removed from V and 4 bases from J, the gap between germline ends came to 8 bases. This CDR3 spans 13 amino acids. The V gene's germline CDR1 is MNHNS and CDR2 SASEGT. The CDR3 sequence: CASSERSGTEAFF. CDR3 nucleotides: TGTGCCAGCAGTGAACGATCGGGCACTGAAGCTTTCTTT.

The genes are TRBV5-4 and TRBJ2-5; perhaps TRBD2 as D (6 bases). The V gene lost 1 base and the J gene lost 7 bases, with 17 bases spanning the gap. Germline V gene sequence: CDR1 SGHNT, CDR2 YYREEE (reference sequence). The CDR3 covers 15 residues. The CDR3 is CASSLKLAGPRTQYF. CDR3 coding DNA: TGTGCCAGCAGCTTGAAACTAGCAGGGCCGAGGACCCAGTACTTC. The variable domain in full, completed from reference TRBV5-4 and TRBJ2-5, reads ETGVTQSPTHLIKTRGQQVTLRCSSQSGHNTVSWYQQALGQGPQFIFQYYREEENGRGNFPPRFSGLQFPNYSSELNVNALELDDSALYLCASSLKLAGPRTQYFGPGTRLLVL.

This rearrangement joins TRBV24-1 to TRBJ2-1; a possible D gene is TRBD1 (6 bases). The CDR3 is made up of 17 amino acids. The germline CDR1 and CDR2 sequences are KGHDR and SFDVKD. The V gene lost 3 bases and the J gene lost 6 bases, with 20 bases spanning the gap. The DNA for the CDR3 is TGTGCCACCAGTGATCCCCTCCCCGGGACACTAACCAATGAGCAGTTCTTC. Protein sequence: CATSDPLPGTLTNEQFF.